Below, 9 T cell receptor beta chains from the same sample are listed, as sequenced in a study of Graves' ophthalmopathy and Graves' hyperthyroidism. Amplified TCR beta CDR3 regions were obtained using RNA transcripts as template. First-round RT-PCR with HTBI primers preceded a second-round multiplex PCR. MiXCR, run by TCRdb on the multiplex PCR reads, gives a single entry per CDR3 protein. The top ten hold 1.6% of the sample, which has a few hundred thousand distinct CDR3 sequences, approximately 16% seen once. The material sequenced was peripheral blood. These receptors came from a woman between 18 and 29 years old with Graves' ophthalmopathy.

In its sample, this clonotype was seen many times. The V call is TRBV5-1, the J call TRBJ2-5, with 14 bases that match TRBD2. This CDR3 region has 15 residues. Unmatched junction bases numbered 4, after V lost 4 bases and J lost 5 bases. Germline V CDR1 and CDR2: SGHRS, YFSETQ. The CDR3 nucleotides are TGCGCCAGCAGCGGACTAGCGGGGGGCACGGAGACCCAGTACTTC. Encoded protein: CASSGLAGGTETQYF.

This clonotype came up many times. In nucleotides, the CDR3 is TGTGCCAGCAGTTCCCCCACCACAGGGTTCAATACCGAGCAGTACTTC. Its protein is CASSSPTTGFNTEQYF. The chain links TRBV6-2 or TRBV6-3 to TRBJ2-7; tentative D call: TRBD1 (6 bases). Germline values: CDR1 MNHEY, CDR2 SVGEGT. The CDR3 runs 16 residues. The V end was cut by 4 bases, the J end by 6 bases, with 22 bases between.

V and J are TRBV11-2 and TRBJ2-7; TRBD1 or TRBD2 may be the D gene (6 bases each). The CDR3 extends over 13 amino acids. The germline CDR1 and CDR2 sequences are SGHAT and FQNNGV. V lost 5 bases to trimming and J lost 2 bases, with 10 bases between them. This chain's CDR3 is CASSNRGAYEQYF. CDR3 sequence (DNA): TGTGCCAGCAGCAATAGGGGGGCCTACGAGCAGTACTTC.

This clonotype was counted ten times or more. J is TRBJ1-1 and V is TRBV19; D not certain. The CDR3 sequence is 12 residues long. The ends were cut back, 7 bases at V and 1 base at J, with 7 bases in the middle. Germline CDR1 LNHDA, CDR2 SQIVND (reference sequence). CDR3 in DNA: TGTGCCAGTAAAGATCCGAACACTGAAGCTTTCTTT. It specifies CASKDPNTEAFF.

Many counts were recorded for this clonotype. V is TRBV24-1 and J is TRBJ2-2; 8 nucleotides align to TRBD1. Germline V CDR1 and CDR2: KGHDR, SFDVKD. The trim removed 2 bases at V and 6 bases at J, leaving 7 bases unmatched. The CDR3 runs 16 residues. The CDR3 is CATSDWETGVAGELFF. The CDR3 DNA reads TGTGCCACCAGTGATTGGGAGACAGGGGTTGCCGGGGAGCTGTTTTTT.

There are many counts of this clonotype. The chain uses TRBV6-5 and TRBJ2-7; 7 bases agree with TRBD1. Germline trimming cut 4 bases from V and 2 bases from J; bases unmatched to any gene: 5. Germline lookup yields CDR1 MNHEY and CDR2 SVGAGI. CDR3 size: 14 residues. The DNA of the CDR3 is TGTGCCAGCAGTTCGACAGGGTCCACCTACGAGCAGTACTTC. Translating gives CASSSTGSTYEQYF.

This clonotype was picked up many times. V gene TRBV6-2 or TRBV6-3 combines with J gene TRBJ2-7; TRBD2 matches at 7 bases. J lost 4 bases, V lost 7 bases, and 7 bases had no gene match. The CDR3 is 13 amino acids. The germline V gene encodes CDR1 MNHEY and CDR2 SVGEGT. The CDR3 bases are TGTGCCAGCAATGCGGGAGCCCAATACGAGCAGTACTTC. Translating gives CASNAGAQYEQYF.

This clonotype has ten or more counts. The chain has TRBV27 and TRBJ2-2, with 7 bases aligning to TRBD1. The germline CDR1 and CDR2 sequences are MNHEY and SMNVEV (reference sequence). The V gene end was trimmed by 11 bases and the J gene end by 2 bases; junction bases not matched to a gene: 14. The CDR3 totals 16 residues. The CDR3 region is CAGSLKTGPNTGELFF. CDR3 nucleotide sequence: TGTGCCGGATCACTAAAGACAGGGCCCAACACCGGGGAGCTGTTTTTT.

There are many counts of this clonotype. The chain recombines TRBV28 with TRBJ2-7; 7 bases agree with TRBD1. Germline values: CDR1 MDHEN, CDR2 SYDVKM. The CDR3 sequence is 14 residues long. J gave up 0 bases and V 6 bases, and 5 bases lay outside the gene matches. The CDR3 sequence: CASSLTGRSYEQYF. The CDR3 DNA reads TGTGCCAGCAGCTTGACAGGGCGCTCCTACGAGCAGTACTTC.